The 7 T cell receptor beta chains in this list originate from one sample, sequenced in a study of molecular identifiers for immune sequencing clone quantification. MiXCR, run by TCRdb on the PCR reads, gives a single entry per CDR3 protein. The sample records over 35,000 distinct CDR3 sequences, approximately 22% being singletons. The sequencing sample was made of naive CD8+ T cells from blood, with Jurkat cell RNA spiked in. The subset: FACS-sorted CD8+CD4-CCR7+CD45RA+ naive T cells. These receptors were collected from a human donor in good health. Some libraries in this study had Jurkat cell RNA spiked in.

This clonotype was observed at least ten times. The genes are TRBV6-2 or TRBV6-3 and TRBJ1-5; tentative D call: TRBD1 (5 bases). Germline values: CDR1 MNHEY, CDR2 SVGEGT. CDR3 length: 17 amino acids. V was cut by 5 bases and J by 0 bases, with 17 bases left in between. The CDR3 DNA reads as TGTGCCAGCAGTGACCCCGAGGACATAGATAGCAATCAGCCCCAGCATTTT. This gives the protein CASSDPEDIDSNQPQHF.

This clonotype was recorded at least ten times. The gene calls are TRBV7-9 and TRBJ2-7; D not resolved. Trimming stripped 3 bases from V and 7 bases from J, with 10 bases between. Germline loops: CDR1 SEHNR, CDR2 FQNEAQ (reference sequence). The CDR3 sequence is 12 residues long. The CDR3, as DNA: TGTGCCAGCAGCTTTAGTTCTAGGGAGCAGTACTTC. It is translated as CASSFSSREQYF.

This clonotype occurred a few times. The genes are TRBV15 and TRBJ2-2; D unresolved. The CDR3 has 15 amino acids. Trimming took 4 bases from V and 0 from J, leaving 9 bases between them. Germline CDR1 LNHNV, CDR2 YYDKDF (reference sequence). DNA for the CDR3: TGTGCCACCAGCACGCGCGAGACGAACACCGGGGAGCTGTTTTTT. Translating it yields CATSTRETNTGELFF. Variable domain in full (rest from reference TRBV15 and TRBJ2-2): DAMVIQNPRYQVTQFGKPVTLSCSQTLNHNVMYWYQQKSSQAPKLLFHYYDKDFNNEADTPDNFQSRRPNTSFCFLDIRSPGLGDTAMYLCATSTRETNTGELFFGEGSRLTVL.

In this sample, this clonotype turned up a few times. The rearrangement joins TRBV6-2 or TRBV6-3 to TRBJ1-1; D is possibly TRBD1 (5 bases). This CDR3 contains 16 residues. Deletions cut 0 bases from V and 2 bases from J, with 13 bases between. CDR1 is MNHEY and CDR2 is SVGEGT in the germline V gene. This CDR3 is CASSYSRQKTNTEAFF. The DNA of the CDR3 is TGTGCCAGCAGTTACTCCCGACAGAAAACCAACACTGAAGCTTTCTTT.

The CDR3 sequence: CASSVDSGGPYNEQFF. CDR3 DNA sequence: TGTGCCAGCAGTGTCGACAGCGGGGGACCATACAATGAGCAGTTCTTC. The chain combines TRBV6-5 with TRBJ2-1, with 8 bases matching TRBD2. V gave up 5 bases and J gave up 4 bases; unmatched junction bases: 10. The CDR3 runs 16 residues. CDR1 and CDR2 from the germline V gene are MNHEY and SVGAGI.

For the CDR3, the DNA is TGTGCCAGCAGCGACCACCCAGGAGCCCACGAGCAGTACTTC. Protein product: CASSDHPGAHEQYF. The chain recombines TRBV5-5 with TRBJ2-7; no clear D. Per the germline V gene, CDR1 is SGHKS and CDR2 is YYEKEE (reference sequence). The length of the CDR3 is 14 residues. Trimming stripped 4 bases from V and 5 bases from J, with 16 bases between.

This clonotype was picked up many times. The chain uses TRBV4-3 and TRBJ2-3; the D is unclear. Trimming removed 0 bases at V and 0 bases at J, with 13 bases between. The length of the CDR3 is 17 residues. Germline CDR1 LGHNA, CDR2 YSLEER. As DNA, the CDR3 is TGCGCCAGCAGCCAAGATAGCTGGAAGACTAGCACAGATACGCAGTATTTT. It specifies CASSQDSWKTSTDTQYF.